One and the same sample provided the 12 T cell receptor beta chains below, sequenced in a study of T cell responses to AZD1222 COVID-19 vaccine. TCRdb's copy holds only in-frame clones and misses some; the assay was immunoSEQ multiplex PCR. Counted here are about 100,000 clones, around nine tenths occurring once; the ten biggest clones make up around 5.9%. This specimen consisted of peripheral blood, obtained 28 days after the second AZD1222 dose. Receptors originate from an adult who received the AZD1222 COVID-19 vaccine.

The chain employs TRBV6-5 and TRBJ2-7, with 9 bases identical to TRBD1. Per the germline V gene, CDR1 is MNHEY and CDR2 is SVGAGI. Trimming removed 0 bases from V and 2 bases from J; junction bases left unmatched: 2. The CDR3 is 15 residues long. CDR3 nucleotides: TGTGCCAGCAGTTACTCGACAGGGGGACCCTACGAGCAGTACTTC. Translated: CASSYSTGGPYEQYF.

The sample holds a few counts of this clone. V usage is TRBV30 and J usage is TRBJ1-5; the D is unclear. V was clipped by 0 bases and J by 4 bases, with 10 bases between them. The CDR3 totals 14 residues. Germline V gives CDR1 GTSNPN, CDR2 SVGIG (reference sequence). Here the CDR3 DNA reads TGTGCCTGGAGTGTAGTCACGGGGAATCAGCCCCAGCATTTT. Its translation: CAWSVVTGNQPQHF.

In its sample, this clone was seen once. J is TRBJ1-4 and V is TRBV3-1 (or the pseudogene TRBV3-2); 11 bases are a match to TRBD1. This CDR3 is built from 15 residues. Trimming cost V 3 bases and J 7 bases; bases outside gene matches: 4. Germline CDR1 is LGHDT and CDR2 is YNNKEL (reference sequence). The CDR3, as DNA: TGTGCCAGCAGCCAGCTGGACAGGGGGCCTGAAAAACTGTTTTTT. This gives the protein CASSQLDRGPEKLFF.

This clone was seen a single time. V gene TRBV12-3 or TRBV12-4 combines with J gene TRBJ1-1, with D possibly TRBD1 on 5 matching bases. Trimming shortened V by 3 bases and J by 8 bases, and 10 bases separated the two germline ends. The CDR3 covers 12 residues. CDR3: CASSFIGAEAFF. Here the CDR3 DNA reads TGTGCCAGCAGTTTCATAGGGGCCGAAGCTTTCTTT.

The chain has TRBV15 and TRBJ1-2, with 8 bases matching TRBD1. The CDR3 is 13 amino acids. The germline CDR1 and CDR2 sequences are LNHNV and YYDKDF (reference sequence). Unmatched junction bases numbered 6, after V lost 10 bases and J lost 2 bases. The CDR3 loop reads CAISGQDNYGYTF. DNA of the CDR3: TGTGCCATCTCGGGACAGGACAACTATGGCTACACCTTC.

The rearrangement links TRBV5-4 to TRBJ1-2, with D possibly TRBD1 on 5 matching bases. The V end lost 4 bases, the J end lost 8 bases, and 18 bases lay between the germline ends. The CDR3 is 14 amino acids. From germline, CDR1 is SGHNT and CDR2 YYREEE (reference sequence). As DNA, the CDR3 is TGTGCCAGCAGCCCCCCTACCAGGGATGGGGGCTACACCTTC. As protein: CASSPPTRDGGYTF.

This chain joins TRBV6-6 and TRBJ1-3, with D possibly matching TRBD1 (5 bases). There are 15 residues in the CDR3. Germline lookup yields CDR1 MNHNY and CDR2 SVGAGI (reference sequence). Trimming removed 5 bases from V and 5 bases from J, with 16 bases in between. The CDR3 protein is CASSLESAGRNTIYF. The CDR3 bases are TGTGCCAGCAGTCTTGAAAGTGCAGGGAGAAACACCATATATTTT.

The chain combines TRBV5-1 with TRBJ1-1; tentative D call: TRBD1 (5 bases). The CDR3 is 15 residues long. Germline loops: CDR1 SGHRS, CDR2 YFSETQ. V was pared by 0 bases and J by 6 bases, with 15 bases between. The DNA of the CDR3 is TGCGCCAGCAGCTTGGCCGGCGAGACAGATCCTGAAGCTTTCTTT. Protein sequence: CASSLAGETDPEAFF. The full variable domain, in which reference TRBV5-1 and TRBJ1-1 provide the parts outside the CDR3, is KAGVTQTPRYLIKTRGQQVTLSCSPISGHRSVSWYQQTPGQGLQFLFEYFSETQRNKGNFPGRFSGRQFSNSRSEMNVSTLELGDSALYLCASSLAGETDPEAFFGQGTRLTVV.

J is TRBJ2-7 and V is TRBV12-5; 13 nucleotides agree with TRBD2. CDR1 is LGHNT, CDR2 FRNRAP, per germline. This CDR3 is built from 15 residues. V lost 11 bases to trimming and J lost 0 bases; unmatched junction nucleotides: 7. CDR3 sequence reads: CAGPRTSGSSYEQYF. CDR3 coding DNA: TGTGCTGGCCCCCGGACTAGCGGGAGCTCCTACGAGCAGTACTTC.

This chain joins TRBV4-2 and TRBJ2-1; 8 bases match TRBD2. V was clipped by 4 bases and J by 5 bases; unmatched bases: 7. The CDR3 has 15 residues. Germline V gives CDR1 LGHNA, CDR2 YNFKEQ. As DNA, the CDR3 is TGTGCCAGCAGCCTCGACGGGGGGGGGCACAATGAGCAGTTCTTC. Translation gives CASSLDGGGHNEQFF.

This clone has just one count. The gene calls are TRBV30 and TRBJ2-1; 8 positions agree with TRBD2. This CDR3 spans 13 amino acids. The V and J ends lost 3 bases and 7 bases, in that order; junction bases with no gene match: 5. Germline lookup yields CDR1 GTSNPN and CDR2 SVGIG (reference sequence). The CDR3 protein is CAWRASGHNEQFF. Here the CDR3 DNA reads TGTGCCTGGAGGGCTAGCGGGCATAATGAGCAGTTCTTC. The full variable domain, completed using reference TRBV30 and TRBJ2-1, is SQTIHQWPATLVQPVGSPLSLECTVEGTSNPNLYWYRQAAGRGLQLLFYSVGIGQISSEVPQNLSASRPQDRQFILSSKKLLLSDSGFYLCAWRASGHNEQFFGPGTRLTVL.

This clone was picked up one time. This rearrangement joins TRBV19 to TRBJ1-5; possibly TRBD1 for D (5 bases). V shed 2 bases and J shed 0 bases, with 23 bases lying between them. The CDR3 contains 20 residues. Germline V CDR1 and CDR2: LNHDA, SQIVND (reference sequence). This chain's CDR3 is CASSIMTVGQGPYSNQPQHF. CDR3 coding DNA: TGTGCCAGTAGTATAATGACTGTAGGGCAGGGACCTTATAGCAATCAGCCCCAGCATTTT.